This TCR beta chain was sequenced in a study of blood T cell repertoires in COVID-19. Study summary: The United States, Italy and Spain supplied acute and convalescent COVID-19 samples. PBMCs, B-cell-depleted T cells, or T cells provided the cDNA or gDNA that made up the material.

Trimming removed 1 base at V and 2 bases at J, with 10 bases between. The CDR3 spans 15 residues. Germline assignment: CDR1 SGHVS and CDR2 FQNEAQ. Clones were sequenced by immunoSEQ multiplex PCR, and TCRdb holds only the in-frame ones, with some missing. The table records tens of thousands of clones, around four fifths of them present only once. Sequenced material: peripheral blood. This clonotype originated in a man aged 65-85 years with acute or convalescent COVID-19. The chain combines TRBV7-8 with TRBJ2-3; D perhaps matches TRBD2 (5 bases). For the CDR3, the DNA is TGTGCCAGCAGCTTAGGCGGAGGAGACACAGATACGCAGTATTTT. It specifies CASSLGGGDTDTQYF. Complete variable domain (other parts from reference TRBV7-8 and TRBJ2-3): GAGVSQSPRYKVAKRGQDVALRCDPISGHVSLFWYQQALGQGPEFLTYFQNEAQLDKSGLPSDRFFAERPEGSVSTLKIQRTQQEDSAVYLCASSLGGGDTDTQYFGPGTRLTVL.